The clone carrying this TCR beta chain was counted at least ten times. Its antigen is not identified. The entry originates in a study of spatial heterogeneity in lung cancer. The germline gives CDR1 SGDLS, CDR2 YYNGEE. V lost 3 bases, J lost 3 bases, and 10 bases lay in between. The CDR3 extends over 13 amino acids. The sample's time point: sample taken at primary tumor resection. Whole RNA was taken from tumor, nontumor lung or frozen PBMC; it was then sequenced unsorted. A total of approximately 77 untreated early-stage non-small cell lung cancer patients served as donors. Study-wide results and limits: Compared with follow-up, resection was when ubiquitous expanded tumor TCRs appeared in blood more.

Every TCR cDNA molecule bore a unique molecular identifier. TCRdb passed the 5' RACE reads through MiXCR, listing each CDR3 protein once. The data hold under 30,000 distinct CDR3 sequences, with approximately 3% observed a single time. This sequence was found in a female donor with early-stage non-small cell lung cancer. The sample was PBMCs, taken at surgery. This chain links TRBV9 with TRBJ2-7; D remains ambiguous. DNA of the CDR3: TGTGCCAGCAGCGAGACGGACGGCTACGAGCAGTACTTC. Residues: CASSETDGYEQYF.